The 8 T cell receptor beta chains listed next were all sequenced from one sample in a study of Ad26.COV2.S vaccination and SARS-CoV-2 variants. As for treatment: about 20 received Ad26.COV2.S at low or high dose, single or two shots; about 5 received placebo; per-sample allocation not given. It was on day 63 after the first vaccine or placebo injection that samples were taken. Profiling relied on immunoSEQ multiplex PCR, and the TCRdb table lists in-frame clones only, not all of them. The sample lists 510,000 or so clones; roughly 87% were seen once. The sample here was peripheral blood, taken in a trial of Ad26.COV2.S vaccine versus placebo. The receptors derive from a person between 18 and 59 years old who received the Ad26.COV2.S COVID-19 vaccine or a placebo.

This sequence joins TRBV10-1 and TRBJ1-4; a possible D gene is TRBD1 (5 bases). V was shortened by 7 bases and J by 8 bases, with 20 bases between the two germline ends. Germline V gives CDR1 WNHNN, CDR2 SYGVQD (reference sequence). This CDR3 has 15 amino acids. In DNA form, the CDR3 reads TGCGCCAGCACCTCGGGGCCCCATCTCGTAGAAAAACTGTTTTTT. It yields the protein CASTSGPHLVEKLFF.

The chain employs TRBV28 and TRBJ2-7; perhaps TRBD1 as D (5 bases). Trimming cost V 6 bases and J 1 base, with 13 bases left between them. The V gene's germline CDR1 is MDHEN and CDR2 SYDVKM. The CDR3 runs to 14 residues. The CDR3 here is CASSRDSASYEQYF. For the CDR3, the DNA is TGTGCCAGCAGCCGTGACAGCGCATCCTACGAGCAGTACTTC.

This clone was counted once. This CDR3 is CASSLDGRTYNEQFF. CDR3 coding DNA: TGCGCCAGCAGCTTAGACGGGAGAACCTACAATGAGCAGTTCTTC. V and J are TRBV5-1 and TRBJ2-1; D possibly corresponds to TRBD2 (6 bases). Trimming removed 2 bases at V and 2 bases at J, with 11 bases between. Per germline, CDR1 SGHRS and CDR2 YFSETQ. The CDR3 runs 15 residues. Full variable domain (remainder filled in from reference TRBV5-1 and TRBJ2-1): KAGVTQTPRYLIKTRGQQVTLSCSPISGHRSVSWYQQTPGQGLQFLFEYFSETQRNKGNFPGRFSGRQFSNSRSEMNVSTLELGDSALYLCASSLDGRTYNEQFFGPGTRLTVL.

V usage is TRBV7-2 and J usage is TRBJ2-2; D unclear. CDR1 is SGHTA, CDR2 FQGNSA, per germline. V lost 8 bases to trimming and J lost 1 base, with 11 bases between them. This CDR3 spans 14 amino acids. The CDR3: CASGRRLNTGELFF. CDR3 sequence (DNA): TGTGCCAGCGGACGGCGGTTGAACACCGGGGAGCTGTTTTTT.

Written as DNA, the CDR3 is TGCGCCAGCAGTCAATCTCCCGGACAGGGATGGTGGACCTACGAGCAGTACTTC. Translated, it gives CASSQSPGQGWWTYEQYF. The chain employs TRBV23-1 and TRBJ2-7, with TRBD1 identical over 8 bases. TRBV23-1 is annotated as an ORF whose role is uncertain. The CDR3 extends over 18 amino acids. V was clipped by 0 bases and J by 2 bases; unmatched bases: 12.

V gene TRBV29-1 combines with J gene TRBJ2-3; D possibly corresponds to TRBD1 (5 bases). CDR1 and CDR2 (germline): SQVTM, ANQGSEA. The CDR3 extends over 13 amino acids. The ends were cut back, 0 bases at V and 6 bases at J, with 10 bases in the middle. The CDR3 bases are TGCAGCGTTGAAGATAGGGCAGGGGATACGCAGTATTTT. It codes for CSVEDRAGDTQYF.

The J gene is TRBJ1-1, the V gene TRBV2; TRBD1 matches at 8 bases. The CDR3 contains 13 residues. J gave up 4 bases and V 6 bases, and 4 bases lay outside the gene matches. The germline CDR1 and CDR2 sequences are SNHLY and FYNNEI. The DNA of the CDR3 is TGTGCCAGCAGACACAGGGGGAGCACTGAAGCTTTCTTT. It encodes CASRHRGSTEAFF.

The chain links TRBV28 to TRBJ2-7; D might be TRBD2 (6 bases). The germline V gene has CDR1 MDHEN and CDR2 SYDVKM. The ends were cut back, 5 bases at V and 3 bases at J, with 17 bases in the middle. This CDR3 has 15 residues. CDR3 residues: CASSLGPAGSYEQYF. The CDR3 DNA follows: TGTGCCAGCAGTCTCGGACCCGCCGGGAGCTACGAGCAGTACTTC.